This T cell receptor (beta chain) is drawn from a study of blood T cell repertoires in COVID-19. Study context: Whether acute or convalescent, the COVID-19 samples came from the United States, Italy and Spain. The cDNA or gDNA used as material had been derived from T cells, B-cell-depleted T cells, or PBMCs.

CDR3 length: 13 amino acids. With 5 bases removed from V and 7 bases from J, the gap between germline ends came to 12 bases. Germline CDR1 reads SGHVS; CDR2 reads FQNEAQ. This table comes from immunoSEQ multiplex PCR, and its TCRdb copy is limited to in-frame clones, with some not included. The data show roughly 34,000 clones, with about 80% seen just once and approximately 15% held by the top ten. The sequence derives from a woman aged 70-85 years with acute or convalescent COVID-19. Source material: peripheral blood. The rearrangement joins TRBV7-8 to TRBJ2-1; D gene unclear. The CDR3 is CASSLPYANEQFF. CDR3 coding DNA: TGTGCCAGCAGCCTCCCATATGCGAATGAGCAGTTCTTC.